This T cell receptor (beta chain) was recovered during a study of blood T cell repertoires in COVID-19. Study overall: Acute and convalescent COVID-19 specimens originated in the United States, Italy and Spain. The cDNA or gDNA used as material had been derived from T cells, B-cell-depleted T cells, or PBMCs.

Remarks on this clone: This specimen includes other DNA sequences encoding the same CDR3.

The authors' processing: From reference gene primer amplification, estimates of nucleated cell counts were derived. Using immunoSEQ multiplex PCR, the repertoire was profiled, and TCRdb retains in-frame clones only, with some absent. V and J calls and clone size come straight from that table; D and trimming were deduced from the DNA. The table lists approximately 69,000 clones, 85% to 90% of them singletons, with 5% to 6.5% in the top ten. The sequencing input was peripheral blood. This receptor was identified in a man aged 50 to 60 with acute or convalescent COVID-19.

CDR3 DNA: TGTGCCAGTAGTAGGGGACTCGCCTACGAGCAGTACTTC. Protein: CASSRGLAYEQYF. This chain links TRBV19 with TRBJ2-7; D might be TRBD2 (6 bases). The V end was cut by 4 bases, the J end by 2 bases, with 9 bases between. The CDR3 consists of 13 residues. CDR1 and CDR2 (germline): LNHDA, SQIVND (reference sequence).